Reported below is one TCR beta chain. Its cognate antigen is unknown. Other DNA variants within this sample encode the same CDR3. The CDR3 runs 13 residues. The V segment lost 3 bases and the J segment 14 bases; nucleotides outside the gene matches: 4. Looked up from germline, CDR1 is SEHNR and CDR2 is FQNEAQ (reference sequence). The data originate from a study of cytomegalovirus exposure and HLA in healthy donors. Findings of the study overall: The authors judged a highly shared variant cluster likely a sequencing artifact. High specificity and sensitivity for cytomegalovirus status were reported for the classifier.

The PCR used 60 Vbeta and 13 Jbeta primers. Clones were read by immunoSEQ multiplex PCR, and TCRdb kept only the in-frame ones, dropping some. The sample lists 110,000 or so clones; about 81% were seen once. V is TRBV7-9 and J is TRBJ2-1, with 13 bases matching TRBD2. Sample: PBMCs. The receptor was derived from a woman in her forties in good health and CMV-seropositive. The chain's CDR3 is CASSFRTSGSKFF. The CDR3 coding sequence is TGTGCCAGCAGCTTTCGGACTAGCGGGAGTAAGTTCTTC.